The T cell receptor beta chain described here comes from a study of blood T cells in healthy people across ages (dated by TCRdb to the mid-2010s). Regarding the complete study: Template switching captured roughly one uniquely barcoded TCR beta cDNA molecule per two T cells in model experiments. The study analyzed two additional independent replicas of 1 million unique cDNA reads from the same blood draw for two donors, one aged 18 to 30 and one aged 80 or older. Donors of different ages were randomly distributed across sequencing lanes to avoid experimental bias. Age-related changes in TCR beta repertoire diversity were measured in the study by deep sequencing normalized with unique cDNA molecular identifiers. The donors were split into four age groups: young (average about 15 years), middle-aged (roughly 39), aged (about 56) and long-lived (over 75). What the work shows at the level of the full study, not this receptor alone: As age increased, observed TCR beta diversity per million T cells dropped in a roughly linear way, and a significant reduction was already evident by age around 41. Donor CMV infection status was unknown, potentially confounding age-related changes in expanded clonotypes. Estimates of total diversity from one million sequenced T cells were regarded as lower bounds and underestimates. Compared with the aged group, the long-lived group had more naive CD4+ T cells, fewer expanded clones and increased TCR diversity, suggesting age selection. Because profiling used bulk unsorted PBMCs, naive and antigen-experienced compartments could not be compared conclusively. Observed TCR beta diversity correlated strongly with the percentage of naive T cells measured by flow cytometry.

Concerning this clonotype: Its antigen specificity is not known. Per-base qualities were not stored, and no clone one base away is much larger.

Libraries were constructed by 5' RACE. Reads for this sample came from an Illumina HiSeq 2500. A second roughly 7 to 11 cycle PCR used a sample-barcoded 5' primer and a J-beta primer mix. A unique molecular identifier was introduced onto each TCR beta cDNA molecule by a template-switch 5' adaptor carrying 12 random nucleotides. At least 3 million CDR3-containing paired-end reads were obtained from each sample. First-strand cDNA was synthesized from all RNA with the Mint cDNA synthesis kit, primed by a TRBC-specific oligonucleotide. Following uracil-DNA glycosylase treatment, a first 18-cycle PCR with universal primers M1SS and BC2_uni_R was performed on all cDNA. From the authors' description of their analysis: For normalization, 1 million high-quality reads were randomly selected from each sample, with every read carrying a distinct molecular identifier. Reads with shared molecular identifiers were discarded instead of being binned into consensus sequences. MiTCR, run with a Q25 quality threshold and the strictest error-elimination algorithm, handled CDR3 identification, clonotype clustering and error correction. A nonparametric unseen species model using Euler transformation provided a lower-bound estimate of total TCR beta diversity. In TCRdb, the public reads were trimmed at Q25 with fastp and aligned with MiXCR, with productive beta chains retained. One record per CDR3 amino acid sequence lists the most common genes and DNA. The authors' filters were not applied to this entry. This sample is represented by roughly 2 million distinct CDR3 sequences; 40% to 55% of them were singletons. The ten biggest clones cover over 2% of the sample.

The donors were about 40 Caucasian individuals from Russia, aged roughly 6 to 100 years, who were systemically healthy. Around 9.7 milliliters of peripheral blood were collected from each donor into EDTA-treated Vacutainer tubes. Ficoll-Paque density-gradient centrifugation was used to isolate PBMCs, with at least 6 million per sample. Trizol reagent was used to extract total RNA from PBMCs, with at least 5 micrograms per sample. For every donor, an aliquot of PBMCs went through flow cytometry to measure the percentages of naive CD45RAhigh/CD27high T cells. Sequences MNHEY (CDR1) and SVGEGT (CDR2) are obtained from the germline V gene. The CDR3 runs 17 residues from the cysteine to the phenylalanine. Only the CDR3 region is kept as DNA, spanning 51 bases read in frame from base 1. V loses 10 bases at its end and J loses 8 bases; junction bases beyond the gene matches: 18.

The clonotype comes from a woman in her thirties or forties in good health. The V and J segments used are TRBV6-2 or TRBV6-3 and TRBJ2-3, with TRBD2 identical over 13 junction bases. Sequenced material: blood. The CDR3: CATGLAGASFSAGTQYF. In nucleotides, the sequence is TGTGCCACAGGACTAGCGGGGGCCTCGTTCAGCGCGGGTACGCAGTATTTT.